Sequencing of this TCR beta chain was carried out in a study of beta chain features in type 1 diabetes. Across the whole study: Patients did not differ from healthy donors in age, gender or cell yield.

Study-wide results and limits: Within each of all four CD4+ subsets, Type 1 diabetes patients had TCRB CDR3s that were moderately but significantly shorter.

Concerning this clone itself: Antigen specificity is unknown.

By way of CD45RO/CCR7/CD25/CD127/CD95/CD27, the CD4+ regulatory, stem cell-like memory, central memory and naive cells were sorted. The sequenced template was cDNA made from the entire isolated RNA. Profiled with immunoSEQ multiplex PCR; TCRdb holds only in-frame clones, not every one. The sample has 95,000 to 150,000 clones, less than 20% seen once; the top ten hold over 2%. This receptor was taken from a man aged 25 to 40 with type 1 diabetes. The sequencing input was central memory CD4+ T cells from blood.

CDR3 protein: CASSQDRGGGQPQHF. The DNA for the CDR3 is TGCGCCAGCAGCCAAGATCGGGGGGGTGGTCAGCCCCAGCATTTT. The chain couples TRBV4-3 to TRBJ1-5, with D possibly being TRBD1 (5 bases). The CDR3 contains 15 residues. Looked up from germline, CDR1 is LGHNA and CDR2 is YSLEER. Between the trimmed V and J ends, which lost 0 bases and 6 bases, there was a span of 12 bases.